The T cell receptor (beta chain) described here comes from a study of CD8 T cells in ankylosing spondylitis. Points from the study as a whole: Peripheral blood samples showed relatively rare disease-linked clones, and these clones were CD8+. What appeared characteristic of ankylosing spondylitis blood was a TCR beta motif of fewer than ten highly homologous variants. Certain motif variants had earlier been reported in reactive arthritis synovial fluid and blood. The authors reported significant enrichment of disease-linked clones in matched ankylosing spondylitis synovial fluid.

Each TCR beta library was made by quantitative 5'-RACE that incorporated molecular barcodes. One entry per CDR3 protein, called by TCRdb with MiXCR from the 5' RACE reads. The sample consists of fewer than 550,000 distinct CDR3 sequences, about 5.4% of them appearing once. This clonotype was counted ten times or more. Antigen: not known. The specimen was blood, either unsorted or a sorted T cell fraction (not recorded which). This receptor was taken from a male donor with ankylosing spondylitis.

This CDR3 reads CASSLAGPFNEQFF. CDR3 sequence (DNA): TGTGCCAGCAGTTTAGCAGGGCCGTTTAATGAGCAGTTCTTC. The chain links TRBV12-3 or TRBV12-4 to TRBJ2-1; D not certain. The V end was cut by 0 bases, the J end by 7 bases, with 10 bases between. There are 14 residues in the CDR3.